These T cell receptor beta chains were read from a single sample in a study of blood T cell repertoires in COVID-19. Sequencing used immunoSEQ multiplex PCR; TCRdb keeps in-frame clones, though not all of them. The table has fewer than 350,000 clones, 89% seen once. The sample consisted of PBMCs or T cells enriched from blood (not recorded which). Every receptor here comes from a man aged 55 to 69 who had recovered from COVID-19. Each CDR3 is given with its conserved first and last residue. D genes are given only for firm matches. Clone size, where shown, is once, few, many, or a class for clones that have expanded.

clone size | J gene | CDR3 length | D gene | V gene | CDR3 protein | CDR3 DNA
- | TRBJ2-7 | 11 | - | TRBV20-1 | CSARLVNEQYF | TGCAGTGCGAGACTAGTGAACGAGCAGTACTTC
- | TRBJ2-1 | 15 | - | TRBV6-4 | CASRRSGGGYGEQFF | TGTGCCAGCCGTCGGTCCGGAGGTGGTTACGGTGAGCAGTTCTTC
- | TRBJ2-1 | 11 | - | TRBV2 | CASRSYNEQFF | TGTGCCAGCCGCTCCTACAATGAGCAGTTCTTC
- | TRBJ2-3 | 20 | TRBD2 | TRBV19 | CASSLALTSGIKISTDTQYF | TGTGCCAGTAGTTTAGCCCTGACTAGCGGGATTAAAATTAGCACAGATACGCAGTATTTT
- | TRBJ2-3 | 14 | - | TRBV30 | CAWSLGGGLDTQYF | TGTGCCTGGAGCCTGGGAGGGGGGCTAGATACGCAGTATTTT
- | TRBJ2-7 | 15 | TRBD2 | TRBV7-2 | CASSPGLARNYEQYF | TGTGCCAGCAGCCCAGGACTAGCGAGAAACTACGAGCAGTACTTC
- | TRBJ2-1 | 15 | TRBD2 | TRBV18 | CASSPRTSGGNEQFF | TGTGCCAGCTCACCGAGGACTAGCGGGGGGAATGAGCAGTTCTTC
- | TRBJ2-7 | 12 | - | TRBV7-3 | CASSYGAGEQYF | TGTGCCAGCAGCTATGGGGCCGGCGAGCAGTACTTC
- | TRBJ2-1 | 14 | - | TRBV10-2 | CASIATRGISEQFF | TGCGCCAGCATTGCAACTAGGGGGATATCTGAGCAGTTCTTC
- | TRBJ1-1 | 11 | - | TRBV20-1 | CSAPFFRESFF | TGCAGTGCCCCTTTTTTCAGGGAATCTTTCTTT
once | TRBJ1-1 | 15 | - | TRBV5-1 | CASSLYGGRDTEAFF | TGCGCCAGCAGCTTGTATGGGGGGAGGGACACTGAAGCTTTCTTT
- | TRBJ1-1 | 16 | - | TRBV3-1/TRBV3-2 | CASSQGGEWTNTEAFF | TGTGCCAGCAGCCAAGGGGGGGAATGGACGAACACTGAAGCTTTCTTT
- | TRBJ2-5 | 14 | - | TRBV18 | CASSPTGGRETQYF | TGTGCCAGCTCACCTACCGGAGGGAGAGAGACCCAGTACTTC
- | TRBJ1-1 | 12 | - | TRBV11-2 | CASRRDYTEAFF | TGTGCCAGCAGAAGGGACTACACTGAAGCTTTCTTT
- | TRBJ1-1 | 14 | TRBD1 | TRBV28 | CASSSTGVVTEAFF | TGTGCCAGCAGTTCGACAGGGGTAGTCACTGAAGCTTTCTTT
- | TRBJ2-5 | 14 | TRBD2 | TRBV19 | CASSRGDLQETQYF | TGTGCCAGTAGTCGGGGGGATCTCCAAGAGACCCAGTACTTC